This TCR beta chain was identified during a study of cytomegalovirus exposure and HLA in healthy donors. The assay was immunoSEQ multiplex PCR, and TCRdb's table has in-frame clones only and misses some. The sample shows roughly 100,000 clones, about 95% of them seen only once. Germline loops: CDR1 ENHRY, CDR2 SYGVKD. The CDR3 is 16 amino acids. J gave up 5 bases and V 0 bases, and 7 bases lay outside the gene matches. Separate from the approximately 670-subject first cohort was the approximately 130-subject validation cohort, to which the donors belonged. The TCR was taken from a woman between 18 and 29 years old in good health and CMV-seronegative. The chain carries TRBV10-3 and TRBJ2-5; 9 bases map to TRBD2. Source material: PBMCs. CDR3 coding DNA: TGTGCCATCAGTGAGTCGTGGCGGGAGGGCCTGGAGACCCAGTACTTC. It is translated as CAISESWREGLETQYF.